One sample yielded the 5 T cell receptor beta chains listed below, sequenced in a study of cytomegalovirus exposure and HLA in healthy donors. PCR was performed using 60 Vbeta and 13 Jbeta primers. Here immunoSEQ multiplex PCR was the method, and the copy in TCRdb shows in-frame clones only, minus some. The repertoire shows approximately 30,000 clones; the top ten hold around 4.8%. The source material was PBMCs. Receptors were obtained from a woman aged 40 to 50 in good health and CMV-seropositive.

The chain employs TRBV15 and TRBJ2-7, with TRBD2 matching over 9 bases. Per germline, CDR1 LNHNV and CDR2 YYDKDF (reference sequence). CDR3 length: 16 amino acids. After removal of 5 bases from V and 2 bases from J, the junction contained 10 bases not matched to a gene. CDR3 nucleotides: TGTGCCACCAGCCCCCAGGCTAGCGGGACCCCCTACGAGCAGTACTTC. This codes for CATSPQASGTPYEQYF.

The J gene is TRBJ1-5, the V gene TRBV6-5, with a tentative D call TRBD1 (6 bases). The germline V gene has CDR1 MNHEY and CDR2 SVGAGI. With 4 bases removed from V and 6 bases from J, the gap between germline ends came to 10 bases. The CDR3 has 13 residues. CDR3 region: CASSWGLGQPQHF. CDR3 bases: TGTGCCAGCAGTTGGGGGCTGGGTCAGCCCCAGCATTTT.

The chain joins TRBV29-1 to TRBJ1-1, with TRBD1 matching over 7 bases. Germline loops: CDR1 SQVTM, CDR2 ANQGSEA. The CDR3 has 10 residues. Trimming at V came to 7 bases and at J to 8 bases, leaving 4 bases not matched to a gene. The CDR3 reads CSGRQGEAFF. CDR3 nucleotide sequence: TGCAGCGGACGACAGGGCGAAGCTTTCTTT. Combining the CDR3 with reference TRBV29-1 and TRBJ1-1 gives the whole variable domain SAVISQKPSRDICQRGTSLTIQCQVDSQVTMMFWYRQQPGQSLTLIATANQGSEATYESGFVIDKFPISRPNLTFSTLTVSNMSPEDSSIYLCSGRQGEAFFGQGTRLTVV.

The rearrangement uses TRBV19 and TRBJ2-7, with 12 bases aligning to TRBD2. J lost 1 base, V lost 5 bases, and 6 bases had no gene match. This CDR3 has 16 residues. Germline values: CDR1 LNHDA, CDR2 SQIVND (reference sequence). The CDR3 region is CASSGSTSGGSYEQYF. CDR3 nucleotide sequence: TGTGCCAGTAGTGGCTCGACTAGCGGGGGTTCCTACGAGCAGTACTTC.

In DNA, the CDR3 is TGTGCCAGCAGCTCAACTCTCGGGAGATCGGGCACAGATACGCAGTATTTT. It encodes CASSSTLGRSGTDTQYF. This chain uses TRBV7-8 with TRBJ2-3; D is perhaps TRBD2 (6 bases). V was trimmed by 4 bases and J by 1 base, leaving 18 bases between them. Germline CDR1 SGHVS, CDR2 FQNEAQ. The CDR3 consists of 17 residues. Filled out from reference TRBV7-8 and TRBJ2-3, the complete variable domain reads GAGVSQSPRYKVAKRGQDVALRCDPISGHVSLFWYQQALGQGPEFLTYFQNEAQLDKSGLPSDRFFAERPEGSVSTLKIQRTQQEDSAVYLCASSSTLGRSGTDTQYFGPGTRLTVL.